What follows are 16 T cell receptor beta chains derived from one specimen sequenced in a study of cytomegalovirus exposure and HLA in healthy donors. The PCR was carried out with 60 Vbeta primers and 13 Jbeta primers. Using immunoSEQ multiplex PCR, the repertoire was profiled, and TCRdb retains in-frame clones only, with some absent. The repertoire holds about 82,000 clones, with 70% to 85% as singletons. The specimen sequenced was PBMCs. The receptors derive from a human donor in good health.

The chain joins TRBV7-2 to TRBJ2-2; D is perhaps TRBD1 (6 bases). This CDR3 spans 14 amino acids. Germline CDR1 is SGHTA and CDR2 is FQGNSA. V was pared by 7 bases and J by 1 base, with 10 bases between. This CDR3 reads CASTSGQNTGELFF. The CDR3 DNA follows: TGTGCCAGCACTTCGGGACAGAACACCGGGGAGCTGTTTTTT.

This sequence joins TRBV5-1 and TRBJ2-1, with D possibly matching TRBD1 (6 bases). The CDR3 has 14 amino acids. The germline V gene encodes CDR1 SGHRS and CDR2 YFSETQ. Trimming shortened V by 4 bases and J by 4 bases, and 12 bases separated the two germline ends. The CDR3 sequence is CASSPGQTYNEQFF. The CDR3 nucleotides read TGCGCCAGCAGCCCGGGACAAACTTACAATGAGCAGTTCTTC.

In this sample, this clone turned up once. V and J are TRBV6-5 and TRBJ1-2; 7 bases match TRBD1. Trimming took 6 bases from V and 6 from J; bases not matched to a gene: 10. The length of the CDR3 is 14 residues. The V gene's germline CDR1 is MNHEY and CDR2 SVGAGI. The CDR3 loop is CASSKQGGVDGYTF. In DNA, the CDR3 is TGTGCCAGCAGCAAACAAGGGGGCGTGGATGGCTACACCTTC.

The V and J genes are TRBV7-2 and TRBJ2-3, with D possibly being TRBD2 (6 bases). The germline V and J ends were trimmed by 3 bases and 10 bases, with 17 bases remaining between them. Germline-derived CDR1 and CDR2 are SGHTA and FQGNSA. This CDR3 is 14 amino acids long. The CDR3 region has the DNA TGTGCCAGCAGCTTCCCTACTAGCCCCAGAGCGCAGTATTTT. Residues: CASSFPTSPRAQYF.

The J gene is TRBJ1-1, the V gene TRBV30, with 8 bases aligning to TRBD1. J was trimmed by 3 bases and V by 2 bases; bases with no gene match: 8. The CDR3 extends over 15 amino acids. Germline CDR1 and CDR2: GTSNPN and SVGIG (reference sequence). The CDR3 coding sequence is TGTGCCTGGAGTTTACAGACAGGGGACGACACTGAAGCTTTCTTT. Protein product: CAWSLQTGDDTEAFF.

This rearrangement joins TRBV5-1 to TRBJ1-4, with D possibly TRBD1 on 5 matching bases. Germline CDR1 and CDR2: SGHRS and YFSETQ. V was pared by 7 bases and J by 0 bases, with 10 bases between. This CDR3 region has 14 residues. The CDR3 DNA sequence: TGCGCCAGCGGACGGGGGTCAACTAATGAAAAACTGTTTTTT. Protein product: CASGRGSTNEKLFF.

The genes are TRBV14 and TRBJ2-6; unclear D gene. Germline V gene data show CDR1 as SGHDN and CDR2 as FVKESK. CDR3 size: 15 residues. V was shortened by 1 base and J by 2 bases, with 6 bases between the two germline ends. The CDR3 sequence is CASSQGAAGANVLTF. For the CDR3, the DNA is TGTGCCAGCAGCCAAGGGGCTGCTGGGGCCAACGTCCTGACTTTC.

The V call is TRBV11-2, the J call TRBJ2-5; possible D gene TRBD2, 5 bases. The CDR3 spans 16 residues. The germline V and J ends were trimmed by 7 bases and 2 bases, with 20 bases remaining between them. CDR1 is SGHAT and CDR2 is FQNNGV in the germline V gene. CDR3 in amino acids: CASTRTPSKLQETQYF. CDR3 nucleotide sequence: TGTGCCAGCACCCGGACTCCATCAAAGCTACAAGAGACCCAGTACTTC.

V usage is TRBV6-4 and J usage is TRBJ2-1; TRBD2 is a possible D gene (7 bases). The CDR3 length is 14 residues. Between the trimmed V and J ends, which lost 0 bases and 12 bases, there was a span of 15 bases. Per the germline V gene, CDR1 is MRHNA and CDR2 is SNTAGT. CDR3 sequence reads: CASSDSIEGGRQFF. CDR3 sequence (DNA): TGTGCCAGCAGTGACTCGATCGAGGGGGGGCGGCAGTTCTTC.

This sequence joins TRBV4-1 and TRBJ2-3; D is perhaps TRBD1 (6 bases). V was clipped by 1 base and J by 4 bases, with 18 bases between them. The germline V gene encodes CDR1 MGHRA and CDR2 YSYEKL. This CDR3 is built from 17 residues. CDR3 sequence reads: CASSQVGGHVSSDTQYF. In DNA, the CDR3 is TGCGCCAGCAGCCAAGTTGGGGGACACGTCTCCTCAGATACGCAGTATTTT.

The rearrangement links TRBV19 to TRBJ2-7; the match to TRBD1 covers 8 bases. J gave up 6 bases and V 8 bases, and 9 bases lay outside the gene matches. This CDR3 region has 13 residues. Germline CDR1 reads LNHDA; CDR2 reads SQIVND (reference sequence). This CDR3 reads CASSDRTGSEQYF. CDR3 coding DNA: TGTGCCAGTTCCGACCGGACAGGGAGCGAGCAGTACTTC. The full variable domain, with the rest looked up from reference TRBV19 and TRBJ2-7, is DGGITQSPKYLFRKEGQNVTLSCEQNLNHDAMYWYRQDPGQGLRLIYYSQIVNDFQKGDIAEGYSVSREKKESFPLTVTSAQKNPTAFYLCASSDRTGSEQYFGPGTRLTVT.

The V and J genes are TRBV10-3 and TRBJ2-7; 9 positions match TRBD2. V was clipped by 0 bases and J by 7 bases; unmatched bases: 7. The CDR3 sequence is 15 residues long. From germline, CDR1 is ENHRY and CDR2 SYGVKD. CDR3 sequence reads: CAISESRASGDEQYF. In nucleotides, the CDR3 is TGTGCCATCAGTGAGTCGCGGGCTAGCGGGGATGAGCAGTACTTC.

This rearrangement joins TRBV14 to TRBJ1-2; D is unclear. Trimming removed 1 base at V and 1 base at J, with 7 bases between. This CDR3 spans 14 amino acids. CDR1 and CDR2 (germline): SGHDN, FVKESK. The CDR3 nucleotides read TGTGCCAGCAGCCAAGGCAGTTATAACTATGGCTACACCTTC. Its translation is CASSQGSYNYGYTF.

The chain is built from TRBV12-5 and TRBJ2-2; 7 bases agree with TRBD2. The CDR3 consists of 14 residues. Losses at the gene ends were 7 bases for V and 5 bases for J; bases not matched to a gene: 7. CDR1 and CDR2 from the germline V gene are LGHNT and FRNRAP. The CDR3: CASAVGGLTGELFF. In DNA form, the CDR3 reads TGTGCTAGTGCCGTGGGGGGGTTAACCGGGGAGCTGTTTTTT.

This chain joins TRBV19 and TRBJ1-2; 9 positions match TRBD1. Trimming cost V 5 bases and J 2 bases; bases outside gene matches: 6. This CDR3 has 15 residues. Germline-derived CDR1 and CDR2 are LNHDA and SQIVND (reference sequence). The DNA for the CDR3 is TGTGCCAGTAGTCTAGGGACAGGGATCAACTATGGCTACACCTTC. Translated: CASSLGTGINYGYTF.

CDR3 amino acids: CASSPQSYRGHTGELFF. CDR3 nucleotides: TGTGCCAGCTCACCACAGTCGTACAGGGGGCACACCGGGGAGCTGTTTTTT. The gene calls are TRBV18 and TRBJ2-2, with 9 bases aligning to TRBD1. Trimming took 1 base from V and 3 from J; bases not matched to a gene: 6. The CDR3 is 17 amino acids. Germline V gives CDR1 KGHSH, CDR2 LQKENI.